This TCR beta chain was profiled in a study of shared clonotypes between healthy human individuals. Findings of the study overall: Naive CD4 clonotypes overlapped across a handful of donors at 4.5% to 5.5%.

Regarding this clone: Its target is unknown.

Only in-frame clones appear in the TCRdb table, and some are missing; sequencing was by immunoSEQ multiplex PCR. Of 2 million to 2.5 million clones listed, 95% are singletons. This clonotype was sampled from a man younger than 30 in good health. The sequenced sample consisted of naive CD4+ T cells sorted from blood. Documented subset: CD45RA+ positively selected.

CDR3 sequence: CATSRSPGQPSYEQYF. DNA of the CDR3: TGTGCCACCAGCAGATCCCCGGGACAGCCCTCCTACGAGCAGTACTTC. The chain joins TRBV15 to TRBJ2-7; 7 nucleotides agree with TRBD1. V lost 2 bases to trimming and J lost 0 bases; unmatched junction nucleotides: 7. Germline CDR1 is LNHNV and CDR2 is YYDKDF (reference sequence). The CDR3 runs 16 residues.